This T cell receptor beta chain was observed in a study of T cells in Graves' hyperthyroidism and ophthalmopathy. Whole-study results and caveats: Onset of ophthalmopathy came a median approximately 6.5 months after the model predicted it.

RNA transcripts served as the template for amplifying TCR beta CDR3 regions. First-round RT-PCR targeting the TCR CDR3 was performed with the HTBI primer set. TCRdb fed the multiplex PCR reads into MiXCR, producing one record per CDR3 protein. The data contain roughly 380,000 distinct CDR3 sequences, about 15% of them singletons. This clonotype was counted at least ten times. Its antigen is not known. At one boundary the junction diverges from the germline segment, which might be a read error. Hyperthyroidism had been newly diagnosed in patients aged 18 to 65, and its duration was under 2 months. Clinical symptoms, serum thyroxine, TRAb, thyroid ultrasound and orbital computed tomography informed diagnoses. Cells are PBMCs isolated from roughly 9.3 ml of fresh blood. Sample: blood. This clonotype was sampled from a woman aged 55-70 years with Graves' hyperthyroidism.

In DNA form, the CDR3 reads TGTGCCAGCAGTTTAGGGTTCACAGATACGCAGTATTTT. This gives the protein CASSLGFTDTQYF. The chain recombines TRBV7-8 with TRBJ2-3; D is uncertain. Per germline, CDR1 SGHVS and CDR2 FQNEAQ. CDR3 length: 13 amino acids.